The 8 T cell receptor beta chains below all came from one sample that was sequenced in a study of blood T cell repertoires in COVID-19. Measured with immunoSEQ multiplex PCR; TCRdb has only the in-frame clones, and not every one. The table has about 46,000 clones, roughly four fifths seen once. Specimen: peripheral blood. These receptors were taken from a man in his sixties with active COVID-19.

The chain's CDR3 is CATSEQGKSYGYTF. The CDR3 bases are TGTGCCACCAGTGAACAGGGGAAGAGCTATGGCTACACCTTC. The chain employs TRBV24-1 and TRBJ1-2; 7 bases line up with TRBD1. Germline trimming cut 4 bases from V and 4 bases from J; bases unmatched to any gene: 5. Germline V lookup: CDR1 KGHDR, CDR2 SFDVKD. The CDR3 totals 14 residues.

The chain links TRBV7-8 to TRBJ2-7, with 10 bases that match TRBD1. The J segment lost 6 bases and the V segment lost 0 bases, leaving 2 bases of the junction unmatched. The germline V gene has CDR1 SGHVS and CDR2 FQNEAQ. The CDR3 length is 14 residues. The DNA for the CDR3 is TGTGCCAGCAGCTTAGCCGGGACAGGGGTCGAGCAGTACTTC. Protein sequence: CASSLAGTGVEQYF.

The V call is TRBV3-1 (or the pseudogene TRBV3-2), the J call TRBJ1-5; 11 nucleotides agree with TRBD1. V gave up 3 bases and J gave up 6 bases; unmatched junction bases: 10. The CDR3 has 17 residues. CDR1 and CDR2 from the germline V gene are LGHDT and YNNKEL (reference sequence). The CDR3 here is CASSQAGQGARSQPQHF. CDR3 bases: TGTGCCAGCAGCCAGGCCGGACAGGGGGCGAGAAGTCAGCCCCAGCATTTT.

The chain couples TRBV19 to TRBJ1-5, with 10 bases identical to TRBD1. This CDR3 spans 16 amino acids. The junction had 7 bases not matched to a gene; V was cut back by 1 base and J by 7 bases. Per the germline V gene, CDR1 is LNHDA and CDR2 is SQIVND (reference sequence). The CDR3 loop reads CASSIARGQGRQPQHF. In nucleotides, the CDR3 is TGTGCCAGTAGTATAGCGCGGGGACAGGGGAGGCAGCCCCAGCATTTT.

The J gene is TRBJ1-4, the V gene TRBV30, with unresolved D. This CDR3 has 15 amino acids. Germline V gives CDR1 GTSNPN, CDR2 SVGIG (reference sequence). V gave up 3 bases and J gave up 4 bases, with 15 bases separating them. CDR3 nucleotides: TGTGCCTGGAGCAAACGGACTGCTGTTAATGAAAAACTGTTTTTT. Translating it yields CAWSKRTAVNEKLFF. The full variable domain, in which reference TRBV30 and TRBJ1-4 provide the parts outside the CDR3, is SQTIHQWPATLVQPVGSPLSLECTVEGTSNPNLYWYRQAAGRGLQLLFYSVGIGQISSEVPQNLSASRPQDRQFILSSKKLLLSDSGFYLCAWSKRTAVNEKLFFGSGTQLSVL.

The chain's CDR3 is CATSRLRDSRDEQFF. CDR3 nucleotides: TGTGCCACCAGCCGACTCCGGGACTCCCGGGATGAGCAGTTCTTC. The chain combines TRBV15 with TRBJ2-1, with D perhaps TRBD2 (6 bases). Germline V gene data show CDR1 as LNHNV and CDR2 as YYDKDF (reference sequence). The CDR3 consists of 15 residues. Trimming pared 5 bases from V and 8 bases from J, leaving 19 bases between.

The rearrangement uses TRBV5-5 and TRBJ2-5; 13 bases line up with TRBD2. With V trimmed by 4 bases and J by 4 bases, 7 bases remained unmatched. CDR1 is SGHKS and CDR2 is YYEKEE in the germline V gene (reference sequence). The CDR3 has 16 amino acids. CDR3 residues: CASSPPRLAGGETQYF. CDR3 sequence (DNA): TGTGCCAGCAGCCCGCCTCGACTAGCGGGAGGAGAGACCCAGTACTTC.

This clone was seen just once. The V and J genes are TRBV19 and TRBJ2-2; 7 nucleotides agree with TRBD1. CDR1 LNHDA and CDR2 SQIVND come from the germline V gene (reference sequence). The CDR3 is 15 amino acids. V lost 9 bases, J lost 2 bases, and 9 bases stayed unmatched. The chain's CDR3 is CASYRQGSNTGELFF. The CDR3 bases are TGTGCCAGCTACCGACAGGGTAGTAACACCGGGGAGCTGTTTTTT.